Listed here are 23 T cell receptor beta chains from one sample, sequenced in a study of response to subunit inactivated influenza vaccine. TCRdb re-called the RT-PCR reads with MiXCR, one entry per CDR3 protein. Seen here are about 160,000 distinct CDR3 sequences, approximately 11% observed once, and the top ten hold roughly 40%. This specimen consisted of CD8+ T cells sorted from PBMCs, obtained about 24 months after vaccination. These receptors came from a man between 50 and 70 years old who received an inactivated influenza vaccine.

CDR3 bases: TGCAGCGTTGGCGGGAGGAACACTGAAGCTTTCTTT. Translated: CSVGGRNTEAFF. The chain carries TRBV29-1 and TRBJ1-1; D unclear. CDR1 is SQVTM and CDR2 is ANQGSEA in the germline V gene. V dropped 4 bases and J dropped 1 base, with 7 bases sitting between them. The CDR3 extends over 12 amino acids.

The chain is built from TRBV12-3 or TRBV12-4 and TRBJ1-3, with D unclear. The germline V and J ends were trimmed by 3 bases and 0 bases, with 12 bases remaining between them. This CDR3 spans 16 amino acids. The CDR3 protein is CASSLGRAISGNTIYF. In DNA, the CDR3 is TGTGCCAGCAGTTTGGGAAGGGCGATCTCTGGAAACACCATATATTTT.

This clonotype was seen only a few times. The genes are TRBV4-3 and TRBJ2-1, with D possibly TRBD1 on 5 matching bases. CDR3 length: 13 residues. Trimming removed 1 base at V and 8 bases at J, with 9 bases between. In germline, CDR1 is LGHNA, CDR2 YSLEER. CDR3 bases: TGCGCCAGCAGCCAAGTTCCAGGGTATGAGCAGTTCTTC. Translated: CASSQVPGYEQFF.

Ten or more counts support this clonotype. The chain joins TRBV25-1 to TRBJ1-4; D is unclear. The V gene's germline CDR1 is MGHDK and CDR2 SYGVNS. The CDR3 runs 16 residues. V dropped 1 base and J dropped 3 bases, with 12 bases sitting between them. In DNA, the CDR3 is TGTGCCAGCAGTGAATTTCAGACGGTGGCTAATGAAAAACTGTTTTTT. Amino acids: CASSEFQTVANEKLFF.

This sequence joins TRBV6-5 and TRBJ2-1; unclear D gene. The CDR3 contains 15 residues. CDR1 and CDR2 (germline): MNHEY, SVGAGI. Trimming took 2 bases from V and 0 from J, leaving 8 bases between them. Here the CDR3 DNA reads TGTGCCAGCAGTTACGGGTTGAGCTCCTACAATGAGCAGTTCTTC. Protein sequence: CASSYGLSSYNEQFF.

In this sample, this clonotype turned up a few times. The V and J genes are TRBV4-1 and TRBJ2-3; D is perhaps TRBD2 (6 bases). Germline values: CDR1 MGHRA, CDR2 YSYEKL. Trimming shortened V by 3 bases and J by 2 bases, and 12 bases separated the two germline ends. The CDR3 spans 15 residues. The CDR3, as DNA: TGCGCCAGCAGCCAGACTAGTATTCCCACAGATACGCAGTATTTT. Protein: CASSQTSIPTDTQYF.

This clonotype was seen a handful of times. The CDR3 spells CASSVVASGTDTQYF. The CDR3 nucleotides are TGTGCCAGCAGCGTAGTTGCTAGCGGAACAGATACGCAGTATTTT. The J gene is TRBJ2-3, the V gene TRBV9; 7 bases match TRBD2. The CDR3 loop spans 15 amino acids. Germline V gives CDR1 SGDLS, CDR2 YYNGEE. J lost 3 bases, V lost 0 bases, and 4 bases had no gene match.

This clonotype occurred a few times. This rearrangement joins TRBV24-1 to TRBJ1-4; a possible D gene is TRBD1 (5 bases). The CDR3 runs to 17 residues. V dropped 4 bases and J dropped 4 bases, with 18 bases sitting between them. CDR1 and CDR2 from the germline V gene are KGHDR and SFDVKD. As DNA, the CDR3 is TGTGCCACCAGTGAATGGACACCGGGACGGCTTAATGAAAAACTGTTTTTT. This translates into CATSEWTPGRLNEKLFF.

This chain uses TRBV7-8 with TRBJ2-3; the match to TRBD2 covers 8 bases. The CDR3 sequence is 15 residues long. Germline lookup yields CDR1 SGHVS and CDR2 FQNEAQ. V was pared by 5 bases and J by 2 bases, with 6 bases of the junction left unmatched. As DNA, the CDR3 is TGTGCCAGCAGCGCTACTAGCGGTCCCACAGATACGCAGTATTTT. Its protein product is CASSATSGPTDTQYF.

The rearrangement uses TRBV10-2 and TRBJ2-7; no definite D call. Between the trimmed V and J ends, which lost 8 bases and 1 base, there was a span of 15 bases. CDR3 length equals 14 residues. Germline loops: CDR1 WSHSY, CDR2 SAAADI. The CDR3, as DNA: TGCGCCAGCTGGAAGACGGACGGGTCCTACGAGCAGTACTTC. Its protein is CASWKTDGSYEQYF.

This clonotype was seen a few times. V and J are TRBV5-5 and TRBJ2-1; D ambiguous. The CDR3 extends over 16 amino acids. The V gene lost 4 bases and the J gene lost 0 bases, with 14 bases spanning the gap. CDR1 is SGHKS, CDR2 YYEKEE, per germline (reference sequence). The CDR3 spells CASSVETPSSYNEQFF. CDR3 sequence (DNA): TGTGCCAGCAGCGTGGAGACGCCCAGCTCCTACAATGAGCAGTTCTTC.

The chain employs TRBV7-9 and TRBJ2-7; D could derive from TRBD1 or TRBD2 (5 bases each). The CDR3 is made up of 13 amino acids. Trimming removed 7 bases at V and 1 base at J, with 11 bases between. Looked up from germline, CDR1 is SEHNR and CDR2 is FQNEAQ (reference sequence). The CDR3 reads CASTPGQSYEQYF. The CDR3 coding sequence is TGTGCCAGCACCCCGGGGCAGTCCTACGAGCAGTACTTC.

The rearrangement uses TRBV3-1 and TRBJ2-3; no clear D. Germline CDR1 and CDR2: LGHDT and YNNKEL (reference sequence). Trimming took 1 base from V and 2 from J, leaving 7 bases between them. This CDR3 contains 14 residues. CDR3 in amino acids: CASSQGTSTDTQYF. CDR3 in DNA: TGTGCCAGCAGCCAAGGTACTTCCACAGATACGCAGTATTTT.

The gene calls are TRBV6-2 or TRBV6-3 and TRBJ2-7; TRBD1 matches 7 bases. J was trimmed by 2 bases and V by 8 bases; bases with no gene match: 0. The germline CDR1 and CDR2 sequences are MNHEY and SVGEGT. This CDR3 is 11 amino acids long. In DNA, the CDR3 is TGTGCCAGCGGACAGGCCTACGAGCAGTACTTC. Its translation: CASGQAYEQYF.

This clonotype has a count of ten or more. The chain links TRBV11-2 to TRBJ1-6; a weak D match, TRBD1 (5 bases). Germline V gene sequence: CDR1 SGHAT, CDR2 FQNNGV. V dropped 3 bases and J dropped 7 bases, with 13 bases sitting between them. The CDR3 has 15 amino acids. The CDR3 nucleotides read TGTGCCAGCAGCTTTACGACGGGGCACAATTCACCCCTCCACTTT. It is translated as CASSFTTGHNSPLHF.

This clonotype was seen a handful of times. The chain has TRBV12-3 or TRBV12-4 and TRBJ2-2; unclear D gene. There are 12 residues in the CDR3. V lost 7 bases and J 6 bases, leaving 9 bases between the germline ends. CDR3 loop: CASNPKAGELFF. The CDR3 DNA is TGTGCCAGCAACCCGAAGGCCGGGGAGCTGTTTTTT.

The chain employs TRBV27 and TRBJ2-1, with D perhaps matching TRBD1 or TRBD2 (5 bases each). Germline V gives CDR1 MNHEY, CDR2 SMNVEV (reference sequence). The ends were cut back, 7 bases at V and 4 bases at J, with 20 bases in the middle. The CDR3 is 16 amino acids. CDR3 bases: TGTGCCAGCACCCCCTTATCCGGGACCCAATACAATGAGCAGTTCTTC. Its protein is CASTPLSGTQYNEQFF.

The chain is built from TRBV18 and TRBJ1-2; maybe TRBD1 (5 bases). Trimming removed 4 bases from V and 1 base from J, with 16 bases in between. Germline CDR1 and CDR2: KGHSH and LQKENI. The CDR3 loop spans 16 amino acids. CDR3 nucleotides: TGTGCCAGCTCACTAGGGGATCAATCCAATAACTATGGCTACACCTTC. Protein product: CASSLGDQSNNYGYTF.

The CDR3 protein is CASSFDRGQNTGELFF. In nucleotides, the CDR3 is TGTGCCAGCAGCTTTGACAGGGGTCAGAACACCGGGGAGCTGTTTTTT. This chain connects TRBV7-9 to TRBJ2-2; 8 bases align to TRBD1. This CDR3 is 16 amino acids long. With V trimmed by 3 bases and J by 1 base, 4 bases remained unmatched. CDR1 is SEHNR and CDR2 is FQNEAQ in the germline V gene (reference sequence).

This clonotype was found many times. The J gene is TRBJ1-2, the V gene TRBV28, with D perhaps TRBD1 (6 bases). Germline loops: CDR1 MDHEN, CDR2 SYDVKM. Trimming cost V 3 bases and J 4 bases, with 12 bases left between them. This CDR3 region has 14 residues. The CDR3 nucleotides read TGTGCCAGCAGTTTTGGACAGACAATCTATGGCTACACCTTC. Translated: CASSFGQTIYGYTF.

The chain's CDR3 is CATSSSGETQYF. The CDR3 DNA reads as TGTGCCACCAGTTCGTCTGGAGAGACCCAGTACTTC. The chain couples TRBV24-1 to TRBJ2-5; D not certain. From germline, CDR1 is KGHDR and CDR2 SFDVKD. V lost 6 bases to trimming and J lost 4 bases, with 8 bases between them. The CDR3 is made up of 12 amino acids.

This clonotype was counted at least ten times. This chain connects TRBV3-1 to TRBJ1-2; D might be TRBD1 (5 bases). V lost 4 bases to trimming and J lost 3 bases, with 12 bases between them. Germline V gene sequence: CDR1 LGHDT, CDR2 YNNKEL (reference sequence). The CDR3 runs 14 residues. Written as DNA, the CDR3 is TGTGCCAGCAGCCCCGAAGCCAGGGACTATGGCTACACCTTC. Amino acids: CASSPEARDYGYTF. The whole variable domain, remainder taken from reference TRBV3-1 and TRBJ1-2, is DTAVSQTPKYLVTQMGNDKSIKCEQNLGHDTMYWYKQDSKKFLKIMFSYNNKELIINETVPNRFSPKSPDKAHLNLHINSLELGDSAVYFCASSPEARDYGYTFGSGTRLTVV.

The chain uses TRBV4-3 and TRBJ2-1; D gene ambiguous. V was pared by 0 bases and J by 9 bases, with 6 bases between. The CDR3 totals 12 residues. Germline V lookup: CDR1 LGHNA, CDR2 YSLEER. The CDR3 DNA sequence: TGCGCCAGCAGCCAAGATCTGCTTGAGCAGTTCTTC. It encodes CASSQDLLEQFF.